This T cell receptor beta chain stems from a study of T cells after yellow fever vaccination. TCRdb independently ran MiXCR on the 5' RACE reads; one entry per CDR3 protein. The sample records hundreds of thousands of distinct CDR3 sequences, approximately 21% being singletons. This CDR3 has 16 residues. The J segment lost 0 bases and the V segment lost 4 bases, leaving 6 bases of the junction unmatched. CDR1 is SGHRS and CDR2 is YFSETQ in the germline V gene. This clonotype was observed a few times. The sample here was PBMCs, taken 15 days after the yellow fever booster vaccination. The genes are TRBV5-1 and TRBJ2-1, with 8 bases that match TRBD2. This receptor was taken from a man younger than 45 who received the YFV17D yellow fever vaccine. CDR3 in amino acids: CASSQRLASSYNEQFF. The DNA for the CDR3 is TGCGCCAGCAGCCAAAGACTAGCGAGCTCCTACAATGAGCAGTTCTTC.